This TCR beta chain came from a study of T cell repertoires in cytomegalovirus infection. The study, taken as a whole, reports: CMV-specific TCR beta clonotypes restricted by HLA-C dominated the ex vivo response.

TCRdb reprocessed the reads via MiXCR and lists one record per CDR3 protein. The sample yields under 350,000 distinct CDR3 sequences, 9.5% seen once. Trimming pared 6 bases from V and 4 bases from J, leaving 7 bases between. Germline V gene sequence: CDR1 SGHVS, CDR2 FNYEAQ. The CDR3 covers 12 residues. In regard to this clonotype: Its antigen remains unidentified.

The sequencing sample was made of PBMCs. This chain links TRBV7-6 with TRBJ2-1, with D maybe TRBD2 (6 bases). The sequence was obtained from a human donor in good health (CMV status not recorded). Some clones in this sample may be carry-over from other donors' samples. CDR3 in DNA: TGTGCCAGCAGGCGGGGATACAATGAGCAGTTCTTC. Amino acids: CASRRGYNEQFF. Looking up the rest from reference TRBV7-6 and TRBJ2-1 gives the full variable domain: GAGVSQSPRYKVTKRGQDVALRCDPISGHVSLYWYRQALGQGPEFLTYFNYEAQQDKSGLPNDRFSAERPEGSISTLTIQRTEQRDSAMYRCASRRGYNEQFFGPGTRLTVL.